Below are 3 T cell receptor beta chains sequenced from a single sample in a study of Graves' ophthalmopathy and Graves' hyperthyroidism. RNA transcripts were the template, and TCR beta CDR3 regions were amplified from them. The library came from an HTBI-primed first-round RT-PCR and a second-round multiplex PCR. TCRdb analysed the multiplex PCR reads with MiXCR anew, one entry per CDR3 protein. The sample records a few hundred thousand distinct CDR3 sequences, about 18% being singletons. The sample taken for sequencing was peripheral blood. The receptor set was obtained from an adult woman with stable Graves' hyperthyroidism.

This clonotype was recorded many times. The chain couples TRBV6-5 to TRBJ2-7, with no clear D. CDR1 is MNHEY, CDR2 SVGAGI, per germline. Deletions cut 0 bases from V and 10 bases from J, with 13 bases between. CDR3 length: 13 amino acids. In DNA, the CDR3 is TGTGCCAGCAGTTACTCGAACGGTGAGGAACAGTACTTC. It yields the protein CASSYSNGEEQYF.

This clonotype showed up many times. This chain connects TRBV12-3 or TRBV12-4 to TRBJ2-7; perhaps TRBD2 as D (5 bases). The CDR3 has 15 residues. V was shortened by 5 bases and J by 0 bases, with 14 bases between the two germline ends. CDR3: CASSERTGTSYEQYF. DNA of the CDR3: TGTGCCAGCAGTGAGAGGACTGGAACCTCCTACGAGCAGTACTTC.

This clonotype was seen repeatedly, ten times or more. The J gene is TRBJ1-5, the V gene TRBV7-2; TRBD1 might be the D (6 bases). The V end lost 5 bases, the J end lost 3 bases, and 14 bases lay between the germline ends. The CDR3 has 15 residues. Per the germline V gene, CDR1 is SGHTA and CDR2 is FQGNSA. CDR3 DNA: TGTGCCAGCAGCATCCACGGGGGCTACAATCAGCCCCAGCATTTT. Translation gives CASSIHGGYNQPQHF.